The 17 T cell receptor beta chains presented below share a single source sample, sequenced in a study of memory CD4+ T cells and cytomegalovirus serostatus. Single viable CD3+CD4+CD8-CD45RO+ cells were sorted as the memory CD4+ T cells. Measured with immunoSEQ multiplex PCR; TCRdb has only the in-frame clones, and not every one. This table has more than 55,000 clones, roughly 80% appearing once. The sequenced sample consisted of memory CD4+ T cells from blood. These receptors all stem from an adult in good health and CMV-seronegative.

This chain connects TRBV6-1 to TRBJ2-7; 9 nucleotides align to TRBD1. The J segment lost 1 base and the V segment lost 5 bases, leaving 6 bases of the junction unmatched. The CDR3 spans 15 residues. Per the germline V gene, CDR1 is MNHNS and CDR2 is SASEGT. The CDR3 nucleotides are TGTGCCAGCAGTAACCGGGACAGGGTGTCCTACGAGCAGTACTTC. Residues: CASSNRDRVSYEQYF.

The rearrangement links TRBV2 to TRBJ2-7, with D uncertain. Germline V gene sequence: CDR1 SNHLY, CDR2 FYNNEI. Trimming removed 7 bases at V and 1 base at J, with 11 bases between. The CDR3 extends over 13 amino acids. The CDR3 spells CASTTARSYEQYF. The CDR3 region has the DNA TGTGCCAGCACCACGGCACGATCCTACGAGCAGTACTTC.

The chain couples TRBV5-1 to TRBJ1-2; the D gene is possibly TRBD1 (5 bases). In germline, CDR1 is SGHRS, CDR2 YFSETQ. The V gene lost 6 bases and the J gene lost 4 bases, with 13 bases spanning the gap. The CDR3 runs 13 residues. Here the CDR3 DNA reads TGCGCCAGCAATCCGGGGGGAACCTATGGCTACACCTTC. It yields the protein CASNPGGTYGYTF.

In nucleotides, the CDR3 is TGTGCCAGCAGCGATAGCGGACGTGAAGACGAGCAGTACTTC. It translates to CASSDSGREDEQYF. This chain joins TRBV2 and TRBJ2-7; TRBD2 might be the D (6 bases). CDR1 SNHLY and CDR2 FYNNEI come from the germline V gene. The CDR3 has 14 amino acids. Trimming took off 6 bases at V and 5 bases at J, with 17 bases between the two ends. Using reference TRBV2 and TRBJ2-7 for the parts outside the CDR3, the full variable domain is EPEVTQTPSHQVTQMGQEVILRCVPISNHLYFYWYRQILGQKVEFLVSFYNNEISEKSEIFDDQFSVERPDGSNFTLKIRSTKLEDSAMYFCASSDSGREDEQYFGPGTRLTVT.

This chain uses TRBV6-4 with TRBJ2-3; 8 positions match TRBD2. V gave up 2 bases and J gave up 6 bases; unmatched junction bases: 10. The CDR3 totals 16 residues. CDR1 and CDR2 from the germline V gene are MRHNA and SNTAGT. The CDR3 DNA reads TGTGCCAGCAGTGACGTTGGTAGCGGGAACGTGGATACGCAGTATTTT. Protein: CASSDVGSGNVDTQYF.

The chain links TRBV28 to TRBJ1-1, with D uncertain. Germline CDR1 reads MDHEN; CDR2 reads SYDVKM. This CDR3 is 14 amino acids long. Deletions cut 5 bases from V and 10 bases from J, with 20 bases between. In DNA form, the CDR3 reads TGTGCCAGCAGTACCTCCCGGGAGGTGAGAACAGCTTTCTTT. Translation: CASSTSREVRTAFF.

V is TRBV19 and J is TRBJ1-2, with TRBD1 identical over 9 bases. The CDR3 runs to 16 residues. The trim removed 9 bases at V and 8 bases at J, leaving 19 bases unmatched. CDR1 is LNHDA and CDR2 is SQIVND in the germline V gene (reference sequence). CDR3: CASDRDREPSPGGYTF. The CDR3 coding sequence is TGTGCCAGCGACCGGGACAGGGAACCTTCTCCAGGGGGCTACACCTTC.

CDR3 in DNA: TGCGCCAGCAGTGACGGTGGACCCCCCTACGAGCAGTACTTC. It specifies CASSDGGPPYEQYF. The rearrangement joins TRBV10-1 to TRBJ2-7; D not certain. Germline V gene sequence: CDR1 WNHNN, CDR2 SYGVQD (reference sequence). This CDR3 has 14 amino acids. Deletions cut 3 bases from V and 2 bases from J, with 11 bases between.

There are a few counts of this clone. The chain employs TRBV6-6 and TRBJ1-1, with a possible D match to TRBD1 (6 bases). V was pared by 6 bases and J by 1 base, with 12 bases between. Germline values: CDR1 MNHNY, CDR2 SVGAGI (reference sequence). This CDR3 contains 14 residues. CDR3 nucleotide sequence: TGTGCCAGCAGAAAGACAGGCGCGAACACTGAAGCTTTCTTT. Amino acids: CASRKTGANTEAFF.

CDR3 sequence: CASGGRTDSNQPQHF. The CDR3 coding sequence is TGTGCCAGCGGCGGCAGGACAGATAGCAATCAGCCCCAGCATTTT. This chain joins TRBV2 and TRBJ1-5, with D perhaps matching TRBD1 (6 bases). Per germline, CDR1 SNHLY and CDR2 FYNNEI. This CDR3 is 15 amino acids long. The germline V and J ends were trimmed by 8 bases and 0 bases, with 14 bases remaining between them.

This clone has a single count. This chain links TRBV27 with TRBJ2-5; 9 bases agree with TRBD2. This CDR3 contains 13 residues. Per germline, CDR1 MNHEY and CDR2 SMNVEV (reference sequence). Trimming at V came to 7 bases and at J to 4 bases, leaving 4 bases not matched to a gene. CDR3 sequence (DNA): TGTGCCAGCAACGCGGGAGGGGGAGAGACCCAGTACTTC. Protein product: CASNAGGGETQYF.

V is TRBV5-1 and J is TRBJ1-3, with D unresolved. The CDR3 has 15 amino acids. Trimming removed 0 bases from V and 0 bases from J, with 7 bases in between. CDR1 SGHRS and CDR2 YFSETQ come from the germline V gene. The CDR3, as DNA: TGCGCCAGCAGCTTGGAAGCGGTCTCTGGAAACACCATATATTTT. Translating gives CASSLEAVSGNTIYF.

The rearrangement joins TRBV29-1 to TRBJ1-1, with D perhaps matching TRBD1 (5 bases). Between the trimmed V and J ends, which lost 6 bases and 1 base, there was a span of 9 bases. This CDR3 region has 12 residues. The germline V gene has CDR1 SQVTM and CDR2 ANQGSEA. The chain's CDR3 is CSVSRGNTEAFF. The CDR3 nucleotides read TGCAGCGTATCGAGGGGGAACACTGAAGCTTTCTTT.

The chain couples TRBV7-3 to TRBJ1-2; perhaps TRBD1 as D (5 bases). V was cut by 6 bases and J by 5 bases, with 13 bases left in between. The CDR3 totals 13 residues. The germline gives CDR1 SGHTA, CDR2 FQGTGA. CDR3 residues: CASSSDKTYGYTF. In DNA, the CDR3 is TGTGCCAGCAGTTCGGACAAGACTTATGGCTACACCTTC.

The rearrangement uses TRBV11-1 and TRBJ1-1; possibly TRBD1 for D (5 bases). CDR3 length equals 15 residues. Per germline, CDR1 SGHAT and CDR2 FQDESV (reference sequence). V lost 4 bases, J lost 1 base, and 13 bases lay in between. Here the CDR3 reads CASSSPGPRNTEAFF. As DNA, the CDR3 is TGTGCCAGCAGCTCCCCGGGACCCCGGAACACTGAAGCTTTCTTT.

V and J are TRBV11-2 and TRBJ2-1; D remains unclear. V lost 8 bases and J lost 4, with 6 bases in between. Germline V CDR1 and CDR2: SGHAT, FQNNGV. The CDR3 runs 11 residues. In DNA form, the CDR3 reads TGTGCCAGCGGAATATACAATGAGCAGTTCTTC. The encoded protein is CASGIYNEQFF.

The chain uses TRBV5-1 and TRBJ1-1; D is unresolved. CDR1 SGHRS and CDR2 YFSETQ come from the germline V gene. This CDR3 contains 13 residues. Trimming stripped 4 bases from V and 11 bases from J, with 18 bases between. CDR3 sequence reads: CASSPPGRGPAFF. The CDR3 bases are TGCGCCAGCAGCCCCCCAGGCCGAGGTCCGGCTTTCTTT.